This T cell receptor beta chain was captured in a study of T cell responses to AZD1222 COVID-19 vaccine. Method: immunoSEQ multiplex PCR; TCRdb's copy keeps in-frame clones and lacks some. The sample lists about 40,000 clones; over 70% were seen once. V was cut by 6 bases and J by 0 bases, with 11 bases left in between. This CDR3 spans 14 amino acids. Germline V gene data show CDR1 as MNHEY and CDR2 as SVGAGI. The sequence was collected from an adult who received the AZD1222 COVID-19 vaccine. The starting material was peripheral blood, obtained 28 days after the second AZD1222 dose. The rearrangement uses TRBV6-5 and TRBJ1-2, with D unclear. The CDR3 nucleotides are TGTGCCAGCAGACATCAGTATTCTAACTATGGCTACACCTTC. It encodes CASRHQYSNYGYTF.